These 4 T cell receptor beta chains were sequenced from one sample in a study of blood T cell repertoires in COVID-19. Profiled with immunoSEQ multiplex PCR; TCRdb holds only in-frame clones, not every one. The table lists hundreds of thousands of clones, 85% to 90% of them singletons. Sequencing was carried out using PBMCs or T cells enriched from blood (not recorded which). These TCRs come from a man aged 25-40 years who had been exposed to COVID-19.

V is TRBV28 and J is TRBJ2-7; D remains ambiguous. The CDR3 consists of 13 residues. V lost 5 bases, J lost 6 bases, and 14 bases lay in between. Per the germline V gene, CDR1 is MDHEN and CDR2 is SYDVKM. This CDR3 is CASSPPPVSEQYF. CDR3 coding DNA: TGTGCCAGCAGTCCCCCCCCGGTGTCCGAGCAGTACTTC.

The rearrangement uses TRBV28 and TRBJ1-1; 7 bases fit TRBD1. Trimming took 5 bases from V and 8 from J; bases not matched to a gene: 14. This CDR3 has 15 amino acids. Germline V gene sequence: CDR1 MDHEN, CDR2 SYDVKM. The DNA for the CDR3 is TGTGCCAGCAGTCCCGCTAGACAGGGACCTAAGGAAGCTTTCTTT. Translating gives CASSPARQGPKEAFF.

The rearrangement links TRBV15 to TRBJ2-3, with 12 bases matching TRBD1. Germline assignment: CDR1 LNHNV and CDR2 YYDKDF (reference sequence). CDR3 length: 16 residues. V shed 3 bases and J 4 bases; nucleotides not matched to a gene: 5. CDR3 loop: CATSSTGTGGADTQYF. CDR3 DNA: TGTGCCACCAGCAGCACCGGGACAGGGGGCGCAGATACGCAGTATTTT.

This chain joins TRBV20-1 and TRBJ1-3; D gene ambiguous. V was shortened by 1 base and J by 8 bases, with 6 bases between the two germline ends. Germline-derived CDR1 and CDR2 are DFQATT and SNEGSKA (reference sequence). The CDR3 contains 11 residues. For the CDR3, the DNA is TGCAGTGCTAGAGTTGCGGACACCATATATTTT. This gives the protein CSARVADTIYF.